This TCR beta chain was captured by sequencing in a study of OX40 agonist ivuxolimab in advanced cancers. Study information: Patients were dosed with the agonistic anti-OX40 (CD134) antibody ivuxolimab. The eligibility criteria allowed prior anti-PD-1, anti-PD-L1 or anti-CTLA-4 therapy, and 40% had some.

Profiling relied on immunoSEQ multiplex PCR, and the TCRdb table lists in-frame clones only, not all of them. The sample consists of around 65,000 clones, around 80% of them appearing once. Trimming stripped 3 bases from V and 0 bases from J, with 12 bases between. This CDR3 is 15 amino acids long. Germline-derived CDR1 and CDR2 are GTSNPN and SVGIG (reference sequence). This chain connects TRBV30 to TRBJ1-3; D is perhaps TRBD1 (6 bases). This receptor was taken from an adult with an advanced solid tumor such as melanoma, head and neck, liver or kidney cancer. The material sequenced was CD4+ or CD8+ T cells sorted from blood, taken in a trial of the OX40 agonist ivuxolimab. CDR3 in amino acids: CAWRKDSFSGNTIYF. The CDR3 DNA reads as TGTGCCTGGAGAAAGGACAGCTTCTCTGGAAACACCATATATTTT.